This entry is about one T cell receptor (beta chain). As yet, its antigen is unknown. The germline V gene encodes CDR1 MDHEN and CDR2 SYDVKM. The length of the CDR3 is 14 residues. J lost 4 bases, V lost 10 bases, and 10 bases had no gene match. This sample was taken from a study of cytomegalovirus exposure and HLA in healthy donors. Findings and caveats of the study: Among TCR beta chains of equal frequency, HLA-associated ones were more clonally expanded in a later analysis. In a later analysis, parvovirus B19, influenza, CMV and Epstein-Barr virus appeared linked to several top co-occurrence clusters.

In the PCR, 60 Vbeta and 13 Jbeta primers were used. Produced via immunoSEQ multiplex PCR; TCRdb's table is partial and in-frame only. The sample shows under 150,000 clones, roughly 75% of them seen only once. The chain employs TRBV28 and TRBJ2-3, with 8 bases lining up with TRBD2. This receptor was identified in a young man in good health and CMV-seronegative. The sample was PBMCs. The CDR3 DNA reads as TGTGCCACCAAGCGGGAGATCCTTCCAGATACGCAGTATTTT. Its protein is CATKREILPDTQYF.